This T cell receptor beta chain appears in the sequencing data of a study of T-cell reconstitution after alpha-beta-depleted transplantation in children. General study points: Surviving recipient T cells and thymic progenitors underlay high day-60 TCRbeta diversity in some patients. Alpha-beta T cells present about two months after transplant were reported to originate from several hundred expanded graft clones. T cells produced anew were the main source of T-cell counts and diversity one year after transplant.

This clonotype was seen ten or more times. Its antigen is as yet unknown. The authors prepared the TCRbeta library with unique molecular identifiers. MiXCR, run by TCRdb on the PCR reads, gives a single entry per CDR3 protein. The profile shows hundreds of thousands of distinct CDR3 sequences, less than 20% of them singletons. Germline loops: CDR1 SGHRS, CDR2 YFSETQ. The CDR3 sequence is 16 residues long. Trimming took off 4 bases at V and 3 bases at J, with 20 bases between the two ends. Sequencing used PBMCs, mostly from graft donor cells, obtained 360 days after TCRalphabeta/CD19-depleted stem cell transplant. The chain employs TRBV5-1 and TRBJ2-7; D is undetermined. The receptor was derived from a male patient between 10 and 17 years old who had a stem cell transplant for acute lymphoblastic leukemia, so the T cells may come from the graft donor. In DNA form, the CDR3 reads TGCGCCAGCAGCCTCGCGGCTGTCCCCTACCTCTACGAGCAGTACTTC. Translation: CASSLAAVPYLYEQYF.